This is a list of T cell receptor beta chains from one sample in a study of blood T cell repertoires in COVID-19. The protocol was immunoSEQ multiplex PCR, while the TCRdb copy is restricted to in-frame clones and leaves out a portion. Of around 200,000 clones in the sample, about 88% were seen once. The sample was PBMCs or T cells enriched from blood (not recorded which). The receptors here all came from a woman younger than 45 who had recovered from COVID-19. Each CDR3 is given with its conserved first and last residue. D genes are given only for firm matches. The size entry is marked missing in some rows and otherwise reads once, few, many or a size class.

size	V	D	J	CDR3	DNA
NA	TRBV19	TRBD1	TRBJ1-2	CASSMGQGYGYTF	TGTGCCAGTAGTATGGGACAGGGCTATGGCTACACCTTC
NA	TRBV7-8	NA	TRBJ1-6	CASSIQPSGIPNSPLHF	TGTGCCAGCAGCATCCAGCCGTCGGGGATCCCAAATTCACCCCTCCACTTT
few	TRBV2	NA	TRBJ2-6	CASSEGLVPGANVLTF	TGTGCCAGCAGTGAAGGGTTAGTCCCTGGGGCCAACGTCCTGACTTTC
NA	TRBV5-1	TRBD1	TRBJ1-5	CASSSTGVNQPQHF	TGCGCCAGCAGCTCTACAGGGGTGAATCAGCCCCAGCATTTT
NA	TRBV4-1	NA	TRBJ1-1	CASSQVRGGNTEAFF	TGCGCCAGCAGCCAAGTTCGGGGGGGGAACACTGAAGCTTTCTTT
NA	TRBV18	TRBD2	TRBJ2-2	CASSPSGLAGITGELFF	TGTGCCAGCTCACCCTCGGGACTAGCGGGAATCACCGGGGAGCTGTTTTTT
NA	TRBV3-1/TRBV3-2	NA	TRBJ2-3	CASSQGGAQYF	TGTGCCAGCAGCCAAGGGGGGGCGCAGTATTTT
NA	TRBV6-5	TRBD1	TRBJ2-7	CASSWDRKTYEQYF	TGTGCCAGCAGTTGGGACAGGAAAACCTACGAGCAGTACTTC
NA	TRBV28	NA	TRBJ1-4	CASSRGGANEKLFF	TGTGCCAGCAGCCGGGGAGGGGCTAATGAAAAACTGTTTTTT
NA	TRBV19	TRBD1	TRBJ1-2	CASRGTVPGGYTF	TGTGCCAGTAGGGGGACAGTCCCTGGGGGCTACACCTTC
NA	TRBV19	TRBD1	TRBJ2-1	CASSVDRGLNNEQFF	TGTGCCAGTAGTGTTGACAGGGGGCTAAACAATGAGCAGTTCTTC
NA	TRBV28	NA	TRBJ2-7	CASSLAGRNEQYF	TGTGCCAGCAGTTTAGCGGGCAGGAACGAGCAGTACTTC
few	TRBV7-6	NA	TRBJ2-1	CASSRRSGRWNEQFF	TGTGCCAGCAGCCGAAGGTCAGGAAGGTGGAATGAGCAGTTCTTC